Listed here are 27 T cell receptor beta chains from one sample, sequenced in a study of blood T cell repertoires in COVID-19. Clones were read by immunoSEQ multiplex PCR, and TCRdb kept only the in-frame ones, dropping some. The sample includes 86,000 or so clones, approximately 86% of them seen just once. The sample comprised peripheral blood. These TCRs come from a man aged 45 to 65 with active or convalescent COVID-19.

The CDR3 reads CASRPTLRSANEKLFF. The CDR3 region has the DNA TGTGCCAGCAGGCCTACCCTGAGATCCGCTAATGAAAAACTGTTTTTT. The chain carries TRBV28 and TRBJ1-4; D is uncertain. V was trimmed by 6 bases and J by 3 bases, leaving 17 bases between them. The CDR3 is made up of 16 amino acids. Germline CDR1 and CDR2: MDHEN and SYDVKM.

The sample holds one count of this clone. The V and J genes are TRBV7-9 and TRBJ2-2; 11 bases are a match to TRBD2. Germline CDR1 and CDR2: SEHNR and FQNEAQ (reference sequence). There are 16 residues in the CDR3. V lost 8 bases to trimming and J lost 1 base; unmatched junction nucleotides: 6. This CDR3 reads CASGLAGGLNTGELFF. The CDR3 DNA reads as TGTGCCAGCGGTCTAGCGGGGGGCCTGAACACCGGGGAGCTGTTTTTT. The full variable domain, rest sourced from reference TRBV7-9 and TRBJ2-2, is DTGVSQNPRHKITKRGQNVTFRCDPISEHNRLYWYRQTLGQGPEFLTYFQNEAQLEKSRLLSDRFSAERPKGSFSTLEIQRTEQGDSAMYLCASGLAGGLNTGELFFGEGSRLTVL.

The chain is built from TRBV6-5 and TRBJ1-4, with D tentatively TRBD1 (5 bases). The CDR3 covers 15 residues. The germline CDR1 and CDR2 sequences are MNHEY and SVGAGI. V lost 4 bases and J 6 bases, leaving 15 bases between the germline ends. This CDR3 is CASSLTGSRDEKLFF. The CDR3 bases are TGTGCCAGCAGTTTGACCGGGAGCAGGGATGAAAAACTGTTTTTT.

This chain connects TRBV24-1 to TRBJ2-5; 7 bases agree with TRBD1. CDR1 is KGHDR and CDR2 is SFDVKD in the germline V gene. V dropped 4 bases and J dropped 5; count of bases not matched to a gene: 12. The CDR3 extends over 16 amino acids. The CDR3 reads CATSDFGDSGAETQYF. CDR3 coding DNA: TGTGCCACCAGTGACTTCGGGGACAGTGGTGCGGAGACCCAGTACTTC.

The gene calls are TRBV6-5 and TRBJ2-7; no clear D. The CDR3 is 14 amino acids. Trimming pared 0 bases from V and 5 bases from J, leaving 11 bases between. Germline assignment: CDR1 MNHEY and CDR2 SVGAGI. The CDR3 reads CASSYSKLFDEQYF. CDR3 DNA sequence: TGTGCCAGCAGTTACTCGAAACTATTTGACGAGCAGTACTTC.

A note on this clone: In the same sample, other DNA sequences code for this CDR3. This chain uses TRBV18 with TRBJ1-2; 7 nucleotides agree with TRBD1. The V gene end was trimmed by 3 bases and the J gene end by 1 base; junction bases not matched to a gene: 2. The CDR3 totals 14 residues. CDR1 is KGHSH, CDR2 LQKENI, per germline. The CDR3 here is CASSPTGSNYGYTF. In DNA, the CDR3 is TGTGCCAGCTCACCGACAGGGAGTAACTATGGCTACACCTTC.

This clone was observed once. CDR3 in amino acids: CASSSDRGRNGYGYTF. The DNA of the CDR3 is TGTGCCAGTAGTTCCGACAGGGGGCGCAATGGGTATGGCTACACCTTC. The genes are TRBV19 and TRBJ1-2, with 10 bases identical to TRBD1. Looked up from germline, CDR1 is LNHDA and CDR2 is SQIVND (reference sequence). This CDR3 is built from 16 residues. Trimming removed 5 bases from V and 5 bases from J; junction bases left unmatched: 11.

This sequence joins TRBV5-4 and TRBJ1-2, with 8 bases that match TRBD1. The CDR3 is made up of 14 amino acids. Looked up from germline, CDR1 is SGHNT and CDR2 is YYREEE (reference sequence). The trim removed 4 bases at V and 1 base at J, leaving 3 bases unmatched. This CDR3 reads CASSPDRVNYGYTF. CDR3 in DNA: TGTGCCAGCAGCCCGGACAGGGTTAACTATGGCTACACCTTC.

The CDR3 loop reads CASRYNTDTIYF. For the CDR3, the DNA is TGTGCCAGCAGGTACAATACGGACACCATATATTTT. The rearrangement joins TRBV6-5 to TRBJ1-3, with unresolved D. Trimming took off 6 bases at V and 8 bases at J, with 11 bases between the two ends. CDR3 length equals 12 residues. CDR1 and CDR2 from the germline V gene are MNHEY and SVGAGI.

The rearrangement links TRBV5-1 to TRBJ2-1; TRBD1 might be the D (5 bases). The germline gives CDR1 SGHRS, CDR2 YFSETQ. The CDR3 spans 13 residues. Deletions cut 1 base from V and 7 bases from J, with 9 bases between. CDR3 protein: CASSLSQGNEQFF. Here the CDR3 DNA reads TGCGCCAGCAGCTTGAGCCAGGGAAATGAGCAGTTCTTC.

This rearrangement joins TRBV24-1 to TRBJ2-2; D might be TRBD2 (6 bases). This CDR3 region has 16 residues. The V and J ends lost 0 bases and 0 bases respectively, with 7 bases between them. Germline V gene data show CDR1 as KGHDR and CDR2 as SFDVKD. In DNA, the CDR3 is TGTGCCACCAGTGATTTGGGAGGGGCGAACACCGGGGAGCTGTTTTTT. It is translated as CATSDLGGANTGELFF.

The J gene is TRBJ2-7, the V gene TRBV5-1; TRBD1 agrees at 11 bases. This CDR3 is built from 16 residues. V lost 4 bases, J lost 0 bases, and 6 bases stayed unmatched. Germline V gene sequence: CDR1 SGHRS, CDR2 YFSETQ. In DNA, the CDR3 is TGCGCCAGCAGCCTAAAGGGACAGGGGGGCTCCTACGAGCAGTACTTC. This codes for CASSLKGQGGSYEQYF.

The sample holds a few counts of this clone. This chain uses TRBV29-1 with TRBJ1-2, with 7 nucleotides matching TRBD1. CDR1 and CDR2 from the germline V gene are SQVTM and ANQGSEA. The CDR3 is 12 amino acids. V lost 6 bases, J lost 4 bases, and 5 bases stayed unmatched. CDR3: CSVADRTYGYTF. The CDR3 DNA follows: TGCAGCGTCGCGGACAGGACCTATGGCTACACCTTC.

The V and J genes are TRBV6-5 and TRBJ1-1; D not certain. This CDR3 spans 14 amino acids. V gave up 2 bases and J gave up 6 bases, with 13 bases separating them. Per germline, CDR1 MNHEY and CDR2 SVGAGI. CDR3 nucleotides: TGTGCCAGCAGTTACGCGGCTAGCGCCGCTGAAGCTTTCTTT. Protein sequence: CASSYAASAAEAFF.

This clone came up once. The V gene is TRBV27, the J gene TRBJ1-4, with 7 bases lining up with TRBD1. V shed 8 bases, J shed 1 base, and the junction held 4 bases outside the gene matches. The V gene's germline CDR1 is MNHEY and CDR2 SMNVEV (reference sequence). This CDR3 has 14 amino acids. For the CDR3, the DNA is TGTGCCAGCGGAAGGGACAGAACTAATGAAAAACTGTTTTTT. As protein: CASGRDRTNEKLFF.

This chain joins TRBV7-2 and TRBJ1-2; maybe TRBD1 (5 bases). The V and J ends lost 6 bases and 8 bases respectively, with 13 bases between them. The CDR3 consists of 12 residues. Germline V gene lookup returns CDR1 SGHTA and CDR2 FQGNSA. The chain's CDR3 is CASSPCGGGYTF. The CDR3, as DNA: TGTGCCAGCAGTCCGTGCGGGGGGGGCTACACCTTC.

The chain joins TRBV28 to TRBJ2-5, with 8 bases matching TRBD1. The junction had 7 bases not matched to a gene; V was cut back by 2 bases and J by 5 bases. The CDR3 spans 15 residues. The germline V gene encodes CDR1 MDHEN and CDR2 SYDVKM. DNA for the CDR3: TGTGCCAGCAGTTTAGCCCAGGGGGCTTTGGAGACCCAGTACTTC. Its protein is CASSLAQGALETQYF.

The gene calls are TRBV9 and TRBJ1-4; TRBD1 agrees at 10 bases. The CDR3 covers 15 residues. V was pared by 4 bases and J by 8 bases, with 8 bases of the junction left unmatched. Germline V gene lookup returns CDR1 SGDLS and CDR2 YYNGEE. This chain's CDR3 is CASSPWTGGNEKLFF. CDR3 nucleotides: TGTGCCAGCAGCCCGTGGACAGGGGGGAACGAAAAACTGTTTTTT.

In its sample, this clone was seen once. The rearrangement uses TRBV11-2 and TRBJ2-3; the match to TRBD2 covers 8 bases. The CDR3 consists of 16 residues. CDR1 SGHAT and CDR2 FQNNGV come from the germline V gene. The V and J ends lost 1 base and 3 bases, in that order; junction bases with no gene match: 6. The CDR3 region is CASSLVGTSKTDTQYF. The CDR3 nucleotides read TGTGCCAGCAGCTTAGTCGGGACTAGTAAGACAGATACGCAGTATTTT.

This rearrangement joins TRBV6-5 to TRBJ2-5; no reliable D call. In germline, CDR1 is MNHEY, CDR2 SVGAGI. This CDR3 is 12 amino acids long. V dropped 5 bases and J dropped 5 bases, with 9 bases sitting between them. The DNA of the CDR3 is TGTGCCAGCAGTCTAAACCGGGAGACCCAGTACTTC. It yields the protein CASSLNRETQYF.

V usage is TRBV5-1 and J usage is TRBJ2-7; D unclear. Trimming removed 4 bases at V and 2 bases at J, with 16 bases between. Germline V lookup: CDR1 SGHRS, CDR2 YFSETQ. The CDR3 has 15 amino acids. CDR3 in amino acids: CASSTVPGPTYEQYV. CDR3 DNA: TGCGCCAGCAGCACTGTTCCAGGCCCAACCTACGAGCAGTACGTC.

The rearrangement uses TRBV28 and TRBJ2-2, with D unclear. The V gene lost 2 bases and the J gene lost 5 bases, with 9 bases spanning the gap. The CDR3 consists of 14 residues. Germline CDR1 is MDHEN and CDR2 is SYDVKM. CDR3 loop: CASSLDTVTGELFF. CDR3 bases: TGTGCCAGCAGTTTAGACACGGTGACCGGGGAGCTGTTTTTT.

The CDR3 bases are TGTGCCAGCAGCCTCGGGGGGGCCGGCAATGAGCAGTTCTTC. This translates into CASSLGGAGNEQFF. The V call is TRBV6-5, the J call TRBJ2-1, with TRBD2 matching 8 bases. From germline, CDR1 is MNHEY and CDR2 SVGAGI. Trimming at V came to 6 bases and at J to 6 bases, leaving 7 bases not matched to a gene. The CDR3 extends over 14 amino acids.

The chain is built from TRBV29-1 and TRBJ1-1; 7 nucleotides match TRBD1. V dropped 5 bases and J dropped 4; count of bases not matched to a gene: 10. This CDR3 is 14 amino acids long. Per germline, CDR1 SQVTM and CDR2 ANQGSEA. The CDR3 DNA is TGCAGCGTTTCTAACCCCGGGACAGCCACTGAAGCTTTCTTT. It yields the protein CSVSNPGTATEAFF.

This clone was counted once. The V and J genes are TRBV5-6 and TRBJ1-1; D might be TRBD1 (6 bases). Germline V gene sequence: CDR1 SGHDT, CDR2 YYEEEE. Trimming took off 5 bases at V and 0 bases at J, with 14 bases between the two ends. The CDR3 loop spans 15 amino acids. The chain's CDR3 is CASSRGAPVNTEAFF. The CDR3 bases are TGTGCCAGCAGTCGGGGGGCTCCCGTGAACACTGAAGCTTTCTTT.

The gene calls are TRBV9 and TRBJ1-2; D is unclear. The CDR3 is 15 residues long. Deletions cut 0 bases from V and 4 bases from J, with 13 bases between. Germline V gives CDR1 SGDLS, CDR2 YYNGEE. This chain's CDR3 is CASSVAAAAGYGYTF. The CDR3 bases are TGTGCCAGCAGCGTAGCGGCAGCCGCAGGCTATGGCTACACCTTC.

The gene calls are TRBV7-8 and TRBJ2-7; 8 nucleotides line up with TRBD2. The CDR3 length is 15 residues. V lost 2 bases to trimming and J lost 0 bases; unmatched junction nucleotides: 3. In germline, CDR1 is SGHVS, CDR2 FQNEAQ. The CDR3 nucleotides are TGTGCCAGCAGCTTACGGGGGGGGCTCTCCTACGAGCAGTACTTC. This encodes CASSLRGGLSYEQYF. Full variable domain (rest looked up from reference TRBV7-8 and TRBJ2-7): GAGVSQSPRYKVAKRGQDVALRCDPISGHVSLFWYQQALGQGPEFLTYFQNEAQLDKSGLPSDRFFAERPEGSVSTLKIQRTQQEDSAVYLCASSLRGGLSYEQYFGPGTRLTVT.